Listed below are T cell receptor beta chains from one sample, sequenced in a study of response to subunit inactivated influenza vaccine. TCRdb passed the RT-PCR reads through MiXCR, listing each CDR3 protein once. The table has 450,000 to 550,000 distinct CDR3 sequences, over 25% seen once; the top ten hold under 2.5%. Sequencing was performed on CD4+ T cells sorted from PBMCs, taken roughly 5 days after vaccination. The receptors derive from a man over 45 who received an inactivated influenza vaccine. Each CDR3 is given with its conserved first and last residue.

v_call	cdr3_length	j_call	cdr3_aa
TRBV10-3	15	TRBJ2-3	CASLKGEASTDTQYF
TRBV29-1	13	TRBJ2-5	CSGGGRQEETQYF
TRBV7-2	15	TRBJ1-1	CASSLSGGGNTEAFF
TRBV29-1	13	TRBJ2-4	CSVSEQGRNIQYF
TRBV27	15	TRBJ2-1	CASSLVAGSGNEQFF
TRBV11-2	15	TRBJ2-1	CASSPLSGVHNEQFF
TRBV7-2	11	TRBJ1-1	CASSLDTNAFF
TRBV3-1	14	TRBJ2-5	CASSQARQVSTQYF
TRBV7-9	14	TRBJ2-2	CASSFSRGTGELFF
TRBV6-5	14	TRBJ2-5	CASSRTSGSWTQYF
TRBV14	13	TRBJ2-1	CASSQVGAVEQFF
TRBV24-1	16	TRBJ2-3	CATSDVMGRGTDTQYF
TRBV5-1	15	TRBJ1-4	CASSPETGRSEKLFF
TRBV12-3/TRBV12-4	14	TRBJ2-3	CASRPGRSTDTQYF
TRBV18	11	TRBJ2-5	CASAEQETQYF
TRBV20-1	14	TRBJ1-4	CSAQNRGEVKNCFF
TRBV18	15	TRBJ2-7	CASSPQEGGSYEQYF
TRBV28	20	TRBJ1-1	CASSLRQGFWLGHSGTEAFF
TRBV10-3	16	TRBJ2-3	CAISDGRTGSTDTQYF
TRBV24-1	13	TRBJ2-3	CATSDPSGDTQYF
TRBV5-1	16	TRBJ2-1	CASSQMWPAAIYEQFF
TRBV7-2	16	TRBJ2-7	CASSHYGVKSSYEQYF
TRBV20-1	15	TRBJ2-2	CSDPGAGLYTGELFF
TRBV30	14	TRBJ1-1	CAWNRGGQNTEAFF
TRBV28	15	TRBJ1-1	CASSPRRSLNTEAFF
TRBV4-3	15	TRBJ2-1	CASSLTGTHRNEQFF
TRBV12-3/TRBV12-4	14	TRBJ2-5	CASSLGLNQETQYF
TRBV2	12	TRBJ1-1	CASTTANTEAFF
TRBV7-7	16	TRBJ2-5	CASSRITSGGSETQYF
TRBV10-3	15	TRBJ2-1	CAISAGRSSYNEQFF
TRBV6-1	15	TRBJ2-1	CASSERASSYNEQFF
TRBV24-1	13	TRBJ2-2	CATSDLMTGELFF
TRBV20-1	14	TRBJ1-1	CSARGGQGRTEAFF
TRBV2	17	TRBJ1-1	CASSDQTRHYMNTEAFF
TRBV11-2	13	TRBJ2-3	CASSLDSGDTQYF
TRBV20-1	14	TRBJ2-7	CSARPGGQTYEQYF
TRBV5-6	15	TRBJ2-5	CASSQQREYQETQYF
TRBV20-1	15	TRBJ1-1	CSASRGTGGGTEAFF
TRBV12-3/TRBV12-4	12	TRBJ2-5	CASSLEPAAQYF
TRBV10-1	13	TRBJ1-5	CASSETTGGPQHF
TRBV20-1	12	TRBJ2-7	CSAGTNQYEQYF
TRBV15	16	TRBJ2-5	CATSRDPVDSGGTQYF
TRBV27	13	TRBJ1-1	CASSPHSYTEAFF
TRBV29-1	14	TRBJ2-7	CSVVGLAGAGEQYF
TRBV5-1	15	TRBJ1-1	CASRSWEGTNTEAFF
TRBV3-1	14	TRBJ2-5	CASSLRNEGETQYF
TRBV12-3/TRBV12-4	13	TRBJ2-5	CASSMDTAGAQYF
TRBV12-3/TRBV12-4	15	TRBJ1-1	CASSFSGGFNTEAFF
TRBV21-1	13	TRBJ2-3	CASSKSPGRRTYF
TRBV7-6	15	TRBJ2-7	CASSRPGAGGHEQYF
TRBV20-1	15	TRBJ2-1	CSARGSPEAYNEQFF
TRBV21-1	17	TRBJ2-1	CASSKDALDQPYNEQFF
TRBV6-6	12	TRBJ2-7	CASSYARDEQYF
TRBV4-3	16	TRBJ2-6	CASSHGQGSGANVLTF